This is a list of T cell receptor beta chains from one sample in a study of T cell responses to AZD1222 COVID-19 vaccine. The assay was immunoSEQ multiplex PCR, and TCRdb's table has in-frame clones only and misses some. The sample shows around 140,000 clones, approximately 90% of them seen only once. The specimen was peripheral blood, collected 28 days after the second AZD1222 dose. The receptors here all came from an adult who received the AZD1222 COVID-19 vaccine. CDR3s include the opening cysteine and the closing phenylalanine or tryptophan. The D gene is left open where the match is weak. Clone size appears in some rows only: once, few, many, or a class for an expanded clone.

j_call: TRBJ1-2
clone_size: -
v_call: TRBV15
d_call: TRBD1
cdr3_nt: TGTGCCACCAGAGGGACAGGGGATAACTATGGCTACACCTTC
cdr3_aa: CATRGTGDNYGYTF

j_call: TRBJ1-1
clone_size: -
v_call: TRBV5-1
d_call: -
cdr3_nt: TGCGCCAGCAGCCCGCGTCGAAGGGAGGCTGAAGCTTTCTTT
cdr3_aa: CASSPRRREAEAFF

j_call: TRBJ1-3
clone_size: -
v_call: TRBV21-1
d_call: -
cdr3_nt: TGTGCCAGCAGCAAAGGCTCAAGGGCCCACTCTGGAAACACCATATATTTT
cdr3_aa: CASSKGSRAHSGNTIYF

j_call: TRBJ2-7
clone_size: -
v_call: TRBV5-4
d_call: -
cdr3_nt: TGTGCCAGCCAGAGGGACCTAACCTACGAGCAGTACTTC
cdr3_aa: CASQRDLTYEQYF

j_call: TRBJ1-2
clone_size: -
v_call: TRBV27
d_call: -
cdr3_nt: TGTGCCAGCAGTGCCTCCCAGGGCAGGTATGGCTACACCTTC
cdr3_aa: CASSASQGRYGYTF

j_call: TRBJ2-1
clone_size: -
v_call: TRBV5-4
d_call: TRBD2
cdr3_nt: TGTGCCAGCAGCTCCCGGGCGGCGGGAGGGCGAATCAATGAGCAGTTCTTC
cdr3_aa: CASSSRAAGGRINEQFF

j_call: TRBJ1-1
clone_size: -
v_call: TRBV6-2/TRBV6-3
d_call: -
cdr3_nt: TGTGCCAGCAGTAGGAACACTGAAGCTTTCTTT
cdr3_aa: CASSRNTEAFF

j_call: TRBJ2-5
clone_size: -
v_call: TRBV3-1/TRBV3-2
d_call: TRBD2
cdr3_nt: TGTGCCAGCAGCCAACCCTTACTAGCGGGAGTGGAGACCCAGTACTTC
cdr3_aa: CASSQPLLAGVETQYF

j_call: TRBJ1-4
clone_size: -
v_call: TRBV6-5
d_call: TRBD1
cdr3_nt: TGTGCCAGCCACACAGGGGGCGAGGACGAAAAACTGTTTTTT
cdr3_aa: CASHTGGEDEKLFF

j_call: TRBJ1-6
clone_size: -
v_call: TRBV6-5
d_call: TRBD1
cdr3_nt: TGTGCCAGCAGTTACTCCGACAGGGGAACTTCACCCCTCCACTTT
cdr3_aa: CASSYSDRGTSPLHF

j_call: TRBJ2-1
clone_size: -
v_call: TRBV18
d_call: -
cdr3_nt: TGTGCCAGCTCACCGGGGGTGGAGAATAAAGAGCAGTTCTTC
cdr3_aa: CASSPGVENKEQFF

j_call: TRBJ1-2
clone_size: -
v_call: TRBV7-2
d_call: TRBD1
cdr3_nt: TGTGCCAGCAGCTTTCTGCCGGGACAGGGCTATGGCTACACCTTC
cdr3_aa: CASSFLPGQGYGYTF

j_call: TRBJ2-7
clone_size: -
v_call: TRBV10-1
d_call: -
cdr3_nt: TGCGCCAGCAGTGAAGGGGGGAGCATCCACGAGCAGTACTTC
cdr3_aa: CASSEGGSIHEQYF

j_call: TRBJ1-5
clone_size: -
v_call: TRBV4-2
d_call: -
cdr3_nt: TGTGCCAGCAGCCAGACAAGTAATAGCAATCAGCCCCAGCATTTT
cdr3_aa: CASSQTSNSNQPQHF

j_call: TRBJ1-5
clone_size: -
v_call: TRBV2
d_call: -
cdr3_nt: TGTGCCAGCATGGACAGCCGCAATCAGCCCCAGCATTTT
cdr3_aa: CASMDSRNQPQHF

j_call: TRBJ2-7
clone_size: once
v_call: TRBV28
d_call: TRBD2
cdr3_nt: TGTGCCAGCAGGGGGACTAGCGGGAGCCTTACCTCCTACGAGCAGTACTTC
cdr3_aa: CASRGTSGSLTSYEQYF

j_call: TRBJ2-1
clone_size: -
v_call: TRBV10-1
d_call: -
cdr3_nt: TGCGCCAGCAGTTCCCGAAGAGATGAGCAGTTCTTC
cdr3_aa: CASSSRRDEQFF

j_call: TRBJ2-1
clone_size: -
v_call: TRBV29-1
d_call: TRBD2
cdr3_nt: TGCAGCGCAATGACTAGCGGGAGTTCGGATGAGCAGTTCTTC
cdr3_aa: CSAMTSGSSDEQFF

j_call: TRBJ2-3
clone_size: -
v_call: TRBV19
d_call: TRBD2
cdr3_nt: TGTGCCAGTAGTATAGTAGCGGGAGGTGTAGATACGCAGTATTTT
cdr3_aa: CASSIVAGGVDTQYF

j_call: TRBJ2-2
clone_size: -
v_call: TRBV9
d_call: TRBD2
cdr3_nt: TGTGCCAGCAGCCCCTACCGGGAGGTGCCTCACACCGGGGAGCTGTTTTTT
cdr3_aa: CASSPYREVPHTGELFF

j_call: TRBJ1-4
clone_size: -
v_call: TRBV18
d_call: -
cdr3_nt: TGTGCCAGCTCACCACAGGCCAACTATGAAAAACTGTTTTTT
cdr3_aa: CASSPQANYEKLFF

j_call: TRBJ2-7
clone_size: -
v_call: TRBV19
d_call: -
cdr3_nt: TGTGCCAGTAGTCCCTTGGGGCCAGCGCACAACGAGCAGTACTTC
cdr3_aa: CASSPLGPAHNEQYF

j_call: TRBJ2-3
clone_size: -
v_call: TRBV9
d_call: TRBD2
cdr3_nt: TGTGCCAGCAGCGTATCTGGTGCGGGAGGCACAGATACGCAGTATTTT
cdr3_aa: CASSVSGAGGTDTQYF

j_call: TRBJ2-1
clone_size: -
v_call: TRBV5-1
d_call: TRBD2
cdr3_nt: TGCGCCAGCAGCTTGGACCCGGGAGGGTCCTACAATGAGCAGTTCTTC
cdr3_aa: CASSLDPGGSYNEQFF

j_call: TRBJ2-2
clone_size: -
v_call: TRBV6-4
d_call: TRBD2
cdr3_nt: TGTGCCAGTCGGAGACTAGCGGATCACACCGGGGAGCTGTTTTTT
cdr3_aa: CASRRLADHTGELFF

j_call: TRBJ2-7
clone_size: -
v_call: TRBV18
d_call: -
cdr3_nt: TGTGCCAGCTCACCGAAATCGAGCTCCTACGAGCAGTACTTC
cdr3_aa: CASSPKSSSYEQYF

j_call: TRBJ1-2
clone_size: -
v_call: TRBV6-4
d_call: TRBD1
cdr3_nt: TGTGCCAGCAAACCGGGACAGGGAGAAATGGATGGCTACACCTTC
cdr3_aa: CASKPGQGEMDGYTF

j_call: TRBJ1-3
clone_size: -
v_call: TRBV14
d_call: -
cdr3_nt: TGTGCCAGCAGCCAAGATCTTTATTCCCCGCAGGACTCTGGAAACACCATATATTTT
cdr3_aa: CASSQDLYSPQDSGNTIYF

j_call: TRBJ1-1
clone_size: once
v_call: TRBV7-9
d_call: -
cdr3_nt: TGTGCCAGCAGCTTAGCGGGTGCGAACACTGAAGCTTTCTTT
cdr3_aa: CASSLAGANTEAFF

j_call: TRBJ2-1
clone_size: -
v_call: TRBV27
d_call: TRBD2
cdr3_nt: TGTGCCAGCAGCCTAGCGGGATTCTCCTACAATGAGCAGTTCTTC
cdr3_aa: CASSLAGFSYNEQFF

j_call: TRBJ2-1
clone_size: -
v_call: TRBV15
d_call: -
cdr3_nt: TGTGCCACCAGCAGAGATTCGGCCCGAGAGGAGCAGTTCTTC
cdr3_aa: CATSRDSAREEQFF